This TCR beta chain was retrieved from a study of response to subunit inactivated influenza vaccine (dated by TCRdb to between 2018 and 2020). Background for the entire study: The study used deep quantitative T cell receptor repertoire profiling to track responses to a trivalent subunit inactivated influenza vaccine.

Here is what the overall study found, with its caveats: The authors proposed that each seasonal influenza vaccination may bring in only a limited number of new T cells.

The protocol used for the library was RT-PCR. Sequencing relied on an Illumina HiSeq 2500. Clones were called with MiXCR by TCRdb after fastp trimmed the public reads at Q25, and only in-frame beta chains were retained. Rows merge per CDR3 protein into single entries with the most common DNA and genes. The sample table contains about 190,000 distinct CDR3 sequences; only one count was recorded for over 13% of them. Jointly, the top ten make up 26% of the sample. A few counts support this clonotype. Its antigen is currently not known. Base qualities are not provided; no much larger clone lies one nucleotide away. The TCR comes from a man aged 45-65 years who received an inactivated influenza vaccine. Donor details come from another sample of the same person, matched by shared clones. The sample here was CD8+ T cells sorted from PBMCs, taken more than 4 days after vaccination.

DNA sequence: TGTGCCAGCAGCTTAGAAGTGGTCCGCAATGAGCAGTTCTTC. The translation is CASSLEVVRNEQFF. The chain joins TRBV7-9 to TRBJ2-1; no D gene is confidently identified. CDR1 and CDR2 (SEHNR, FQNEAQ) derive from the germline V gene (reference sequence). The CDR3 holds 14 amino acids from the cysteine to the phenylalanine. Only the CDR3 region is kept as DNA, spanning 42 bases read in frame from base 1. The trim is 1 base for V and 6 bases for J, with a gap of 10 bases between the germline ends.